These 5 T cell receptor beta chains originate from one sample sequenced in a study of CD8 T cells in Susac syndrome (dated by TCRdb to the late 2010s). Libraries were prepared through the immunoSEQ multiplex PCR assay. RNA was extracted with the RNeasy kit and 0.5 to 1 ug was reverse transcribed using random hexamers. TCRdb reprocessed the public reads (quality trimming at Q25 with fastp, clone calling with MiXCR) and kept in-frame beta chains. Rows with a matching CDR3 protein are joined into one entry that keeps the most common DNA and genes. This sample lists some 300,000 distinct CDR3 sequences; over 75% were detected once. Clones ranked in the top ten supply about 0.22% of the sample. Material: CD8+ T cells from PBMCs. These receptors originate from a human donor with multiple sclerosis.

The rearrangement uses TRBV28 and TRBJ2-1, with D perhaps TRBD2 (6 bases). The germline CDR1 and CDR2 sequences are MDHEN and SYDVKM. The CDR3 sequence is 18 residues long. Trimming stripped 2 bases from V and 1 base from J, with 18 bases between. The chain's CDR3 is CASSLITSASGSYNEQFF. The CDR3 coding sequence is TGTGCCAGCAGTTTAATAACTTCGGCCAGCGGGTCCTACAATGAGCAGTTCTTC.

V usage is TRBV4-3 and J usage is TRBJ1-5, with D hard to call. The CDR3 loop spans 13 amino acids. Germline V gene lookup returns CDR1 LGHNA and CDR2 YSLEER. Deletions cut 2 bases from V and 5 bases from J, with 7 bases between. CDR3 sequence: CASSQTEYQPQHF. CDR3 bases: TGCGCCAGCAGCCAAACAGAGTATCAGCCCCAGCATTTT.

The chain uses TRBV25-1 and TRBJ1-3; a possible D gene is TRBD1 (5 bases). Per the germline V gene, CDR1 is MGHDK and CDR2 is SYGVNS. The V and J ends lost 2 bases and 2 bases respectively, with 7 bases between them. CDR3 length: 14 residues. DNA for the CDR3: TGTGCCAGCAGTGAAGTAGGGGCTGGAAACACCATATATTTT. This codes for CASSEVGAGNTIYF.

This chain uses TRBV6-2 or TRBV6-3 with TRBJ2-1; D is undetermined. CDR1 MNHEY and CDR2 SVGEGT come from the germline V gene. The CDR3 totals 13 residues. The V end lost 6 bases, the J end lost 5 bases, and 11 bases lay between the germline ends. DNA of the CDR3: TGTGCCAGCAGCGCTGGACGGAACAATGAGCAGTTCTTC. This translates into CASSAGRNNEQFF.

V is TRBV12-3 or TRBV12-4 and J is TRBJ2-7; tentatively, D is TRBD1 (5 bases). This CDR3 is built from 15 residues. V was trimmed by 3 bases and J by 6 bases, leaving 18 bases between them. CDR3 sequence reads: CASSFGLTVPSEQYF. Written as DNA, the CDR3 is TGTGCCAGCAGTTTCGGATTGACAGTCCCCTCCGAGCAGTACTTC.